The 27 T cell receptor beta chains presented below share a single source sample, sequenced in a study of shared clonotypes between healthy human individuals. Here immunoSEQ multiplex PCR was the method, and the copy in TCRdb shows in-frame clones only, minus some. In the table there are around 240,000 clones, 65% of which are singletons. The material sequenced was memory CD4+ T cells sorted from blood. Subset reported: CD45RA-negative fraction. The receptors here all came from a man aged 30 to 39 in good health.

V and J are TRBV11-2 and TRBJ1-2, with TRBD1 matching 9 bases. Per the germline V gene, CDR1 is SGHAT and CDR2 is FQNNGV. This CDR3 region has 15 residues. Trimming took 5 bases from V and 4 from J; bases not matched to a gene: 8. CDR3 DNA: TGTGCCAGCAGCGCTCGGGACAGGGAGGGCTATGGCTACACCTTC. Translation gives CASSARDREGYGYTF. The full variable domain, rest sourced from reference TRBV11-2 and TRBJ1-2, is EAGVAQSPRYKIIEKRQSVAFWCNPISGHATLYWYQQILGQGPKLLIQFQNNGVVDDSQLPKDRFSAERLKGVDSTLKIQPAKLEDSAVYLCASSARDREGYGYTFGSGTRLTVV.

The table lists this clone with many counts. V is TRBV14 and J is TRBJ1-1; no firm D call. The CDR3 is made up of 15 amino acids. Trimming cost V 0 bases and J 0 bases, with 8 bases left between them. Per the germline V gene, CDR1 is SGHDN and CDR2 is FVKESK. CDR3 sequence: CASSQELNMNTEAFF. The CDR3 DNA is TGTGCCAGCAGCCAAGAACTCAACATGAACACTGAAGCTTTCTTT.

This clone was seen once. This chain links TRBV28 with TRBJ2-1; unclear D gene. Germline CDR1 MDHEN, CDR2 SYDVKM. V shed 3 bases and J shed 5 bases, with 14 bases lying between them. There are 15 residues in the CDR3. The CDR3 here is CASSFPKFKDNEQFF. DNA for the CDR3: TGTGCCAGCAGTTTCCCCAAGTTCAAGGACAATGAGCAGTTCTTC.

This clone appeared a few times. DNA for the CDR3: TGCGCCAGCAGCCCGGGACTAGCGGGAGGAGAGACCCAGTACTTC. Translation gives CASSPGLAGGETQYF. The chain combines TRBV5-1 with TRBJ2-5; 15 positions match TRBD2. CDR3 length equals 15 residues. CDR1 and CDR2 (germline): SGHRS, YFSETQ. The junction had 2 bases not matched to a gene; V was cut back by 4 bases and J by 4 bases. Full variable domain (rest looked up from reference TRBV5-1 and TRBJ2-5): KAGVTQTPRYLIKTRGQQVTLSCSPISGHRSVSWYQQTPGQGLQFLFEYFSETQRNKGNFPGRFSGRQFSNSRSEMNVSTLELGDSALYLCASSPGLAGGETQYFGPGTRLLVL.

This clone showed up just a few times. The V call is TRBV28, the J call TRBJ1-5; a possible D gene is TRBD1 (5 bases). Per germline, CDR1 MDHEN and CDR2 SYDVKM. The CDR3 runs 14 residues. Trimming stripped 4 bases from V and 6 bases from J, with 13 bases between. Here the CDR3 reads CASSSSQGAQPQHF. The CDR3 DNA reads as TGTGCCAGCAGTTCCTCCCAGGGTGCTCAGCCCCAGCATTTT. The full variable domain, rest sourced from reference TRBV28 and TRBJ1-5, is DVKVTQSSRYLVKRTGEKVFLECVQDMDHENMFWYRQDPGLGLRLIYFSYDVKMKEKGDIPEGYSVSREKKERFSLILESASTNQTSMYLCASSSSQGAQPQHFGDGTRLSIL.

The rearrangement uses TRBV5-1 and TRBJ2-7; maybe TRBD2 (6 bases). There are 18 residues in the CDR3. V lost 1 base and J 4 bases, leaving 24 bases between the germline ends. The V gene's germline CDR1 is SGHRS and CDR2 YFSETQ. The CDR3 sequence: CASSLRVGGEGVKYEQYF. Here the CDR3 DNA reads TGCGCCAGCAGCTTGCGGGTCGGGGGAGAAGGGGTAAAGTACGAGCAGTACTTC.

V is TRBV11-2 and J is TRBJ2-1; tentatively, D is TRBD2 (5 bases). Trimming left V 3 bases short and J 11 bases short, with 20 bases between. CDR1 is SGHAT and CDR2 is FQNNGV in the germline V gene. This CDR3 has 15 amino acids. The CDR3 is CASSLGPGGKNKQFF. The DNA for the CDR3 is TGTGCCAGCAGCTTGGGCCCAGGAGGTAAGAACAAGCAGTTCTTC.

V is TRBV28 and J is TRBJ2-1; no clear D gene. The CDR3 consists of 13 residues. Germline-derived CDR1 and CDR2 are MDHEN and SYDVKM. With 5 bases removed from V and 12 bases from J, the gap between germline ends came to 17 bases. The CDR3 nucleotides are TGTGCCAGCAGTCCCCCTTGGACCATTTCGCAGTTCTTC. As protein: CASSPPWTISQFF.

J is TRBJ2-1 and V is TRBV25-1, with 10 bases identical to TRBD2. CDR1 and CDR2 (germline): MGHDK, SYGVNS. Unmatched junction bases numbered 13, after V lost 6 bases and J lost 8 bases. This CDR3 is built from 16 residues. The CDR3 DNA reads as TGTGCCAGCAGCCACACCCCTAGCGGGAGATGGGATGAGCAGTTCTTC. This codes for CASSHTPSGRWDEQFF.

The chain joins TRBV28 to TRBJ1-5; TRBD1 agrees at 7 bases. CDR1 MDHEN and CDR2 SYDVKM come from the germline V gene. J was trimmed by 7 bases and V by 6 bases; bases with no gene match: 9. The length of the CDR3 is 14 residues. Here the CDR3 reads CASSWGRGDQPQHF. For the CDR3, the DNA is TGTGCCAGCAGCTGGGGCAGGGGGGACCAGCCCCAGCATTTT. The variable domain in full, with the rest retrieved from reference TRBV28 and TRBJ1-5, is DVKVTQSSRYLVKRTGEKVFLECVQDMDHENMFWYRQDPGLGLRLIYFSYDVKMKEKGDIPEGYSVSREKKERFSLILESASTNQTSMYLCASSWGRGDQPQHFGDGTRLSIL.

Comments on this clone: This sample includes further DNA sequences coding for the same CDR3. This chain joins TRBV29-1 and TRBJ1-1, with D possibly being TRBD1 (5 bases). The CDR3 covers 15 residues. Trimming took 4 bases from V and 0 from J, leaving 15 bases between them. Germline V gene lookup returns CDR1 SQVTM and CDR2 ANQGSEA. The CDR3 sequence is CSVAPGWGMNTEAFF. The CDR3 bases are TGCAGCGTTGCCCCCGGTTGGGGGATGAACACTGAAGCTTTCTTT.

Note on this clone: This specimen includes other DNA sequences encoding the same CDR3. CDR3 nucleotides: TGTGCCAGCAGTCTATTGGTGAACACTGAAGCTTTCTTT. Protein: CASSLLVNTEAFF. The rearrangement links TRBV28 to TRBJ1-1; unclear D gene. The CDR3 is 13 amino acids. CDR1 and CDR2 (germline): MDHEN, SYDVKM. Trimming took off 5 bases at V and 0 bases at J, with 7 bases between the two ends.

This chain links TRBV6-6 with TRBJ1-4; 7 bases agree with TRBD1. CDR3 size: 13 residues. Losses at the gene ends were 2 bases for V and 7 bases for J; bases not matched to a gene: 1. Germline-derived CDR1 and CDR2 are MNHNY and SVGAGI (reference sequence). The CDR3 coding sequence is TGTGCCAGCAGTTACAGGGGGCGTGAAAAACTGTTTTTT. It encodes CASSYRGREKLFF.

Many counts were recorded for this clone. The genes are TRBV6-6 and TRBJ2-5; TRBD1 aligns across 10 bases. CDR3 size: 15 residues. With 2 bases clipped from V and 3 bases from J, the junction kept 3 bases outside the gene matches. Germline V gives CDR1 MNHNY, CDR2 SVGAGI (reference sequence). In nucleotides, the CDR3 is TGTGCCAGCAGTTACCCCGGGACAGGGGAAGAGACCCAGTACTTC. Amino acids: CASSYPGTGEETQYF.

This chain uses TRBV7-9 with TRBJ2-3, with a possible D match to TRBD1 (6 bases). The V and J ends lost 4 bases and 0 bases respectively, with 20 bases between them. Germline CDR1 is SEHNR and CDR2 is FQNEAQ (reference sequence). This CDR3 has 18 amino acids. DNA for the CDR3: TGTGCCAGCAGCTCATCGAGCCCCGGGACAACTAGCACAGATACGCAGTATTTT. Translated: CASSSSSPGTTSTDTQYF.

CDR3: CASSPRSSGRGNEQFF. Here the CDR3 DNA reads TGTGCCAGCAGCCCACGCAGTAGCGGGAGAGGGAATGAGCAGTTCTTC. J is TRBJ2-1 and V is TRBV9; 9 bases align to TRBD2. Germline V gene data show CDR1 as SGDLS and CDR2 as YYNGEE. The CDR3 length is 16 residues. V trimming: 4 bases; J trimming: 7 bases; junction bases outside the gene matches: 12.

CDR3 nucleotides: TGTGCCATCAGTGACTCCGGGACAGGGATCACCGGGGAGCTGTTTTTT. Amino acid sequence: CAISDSGTGITGELFF. This chain uses TRBV10-3 with TRBJ2-2; 9 bases align to TRBD1. This CDR3 is 16 amino acids long. Germline V gene lookup returns CDR1 ENHRY and CDR2 SYGVKD. With V trimmed by 3 bases and J by 4 bases, 6 bases remained unmatched.

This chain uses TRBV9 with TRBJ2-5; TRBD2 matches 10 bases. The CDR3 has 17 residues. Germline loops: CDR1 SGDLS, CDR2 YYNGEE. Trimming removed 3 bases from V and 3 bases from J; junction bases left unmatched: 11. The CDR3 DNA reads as TGTGCCAGCAGCGGAGACACCCCAGGGACTAGCGAAGAGACCCAGTACTTC. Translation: CASSGDTPGTSEETQYF.

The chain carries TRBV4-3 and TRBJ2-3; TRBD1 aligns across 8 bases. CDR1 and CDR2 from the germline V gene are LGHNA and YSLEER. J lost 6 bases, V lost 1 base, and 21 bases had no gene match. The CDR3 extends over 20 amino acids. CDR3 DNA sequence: TGCGCCAGCAGCCAAGCCGGTTATAGGACAGGGTATGGCTCAGGGGATACGCAGTATTTT. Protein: CASSQAGYRTGYGSGDTQYF.

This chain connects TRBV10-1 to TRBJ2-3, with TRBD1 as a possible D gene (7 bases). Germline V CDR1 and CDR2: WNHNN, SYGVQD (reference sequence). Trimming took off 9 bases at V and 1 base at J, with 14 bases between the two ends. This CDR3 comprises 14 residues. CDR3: CARNRGLRTDTQYF. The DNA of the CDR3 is TGCGCCAGAAACAGGGGACTTCGCACAGATACGCAGTATTTT.

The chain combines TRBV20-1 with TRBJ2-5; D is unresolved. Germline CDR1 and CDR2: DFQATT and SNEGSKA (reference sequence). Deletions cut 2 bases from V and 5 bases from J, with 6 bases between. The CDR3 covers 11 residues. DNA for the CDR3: TGCAGTGCTAGAATGGGGGAGACCCAGTACTTC. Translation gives CSARMGETQYF.

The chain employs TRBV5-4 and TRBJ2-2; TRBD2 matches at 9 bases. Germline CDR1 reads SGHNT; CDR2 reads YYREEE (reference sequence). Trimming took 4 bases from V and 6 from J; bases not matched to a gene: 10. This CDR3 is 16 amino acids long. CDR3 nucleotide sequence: TGTGCCAGCAGCCCCCGCGGGAGGGCCCCCGCCGGGGAGCTGTTTTTT. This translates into CASSPRGRAPAGELFF.

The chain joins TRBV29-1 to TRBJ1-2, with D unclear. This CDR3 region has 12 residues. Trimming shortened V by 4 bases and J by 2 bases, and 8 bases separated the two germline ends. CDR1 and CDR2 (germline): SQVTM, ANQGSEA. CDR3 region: CSVGGRNYGYTF. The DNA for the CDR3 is TGCAGCGTTGGCGGACGGAACTATGGCTACACCTTC.

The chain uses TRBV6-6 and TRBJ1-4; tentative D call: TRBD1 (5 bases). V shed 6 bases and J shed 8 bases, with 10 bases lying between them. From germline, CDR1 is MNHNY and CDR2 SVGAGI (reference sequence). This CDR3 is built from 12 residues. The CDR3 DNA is TGTGCCAGCAGGACAAGGACAGAAAAACTGTTTTTT. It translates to CASRTRTEKLFF.

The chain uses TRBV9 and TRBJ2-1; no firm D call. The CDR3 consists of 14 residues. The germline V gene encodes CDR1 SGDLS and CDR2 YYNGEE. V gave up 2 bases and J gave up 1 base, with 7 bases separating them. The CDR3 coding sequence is TGTGCCAGCAGCGTGGGGATGTCCTACAATGAGCAGTTCTTC. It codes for CASSVGMSYNEQFF.

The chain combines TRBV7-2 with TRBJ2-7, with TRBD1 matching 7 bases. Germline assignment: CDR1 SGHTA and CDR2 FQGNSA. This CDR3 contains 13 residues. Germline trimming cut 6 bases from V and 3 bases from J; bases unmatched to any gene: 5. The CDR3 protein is CASSLQGFYEQYF. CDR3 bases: TGTGCCAGCAGTCTACAGGGGTTCTACGAGCAGTACTTC.

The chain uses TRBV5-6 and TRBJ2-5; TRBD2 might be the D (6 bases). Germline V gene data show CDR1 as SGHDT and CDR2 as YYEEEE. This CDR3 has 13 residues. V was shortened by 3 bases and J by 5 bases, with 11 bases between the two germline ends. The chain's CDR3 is CASSSSRGETQYF. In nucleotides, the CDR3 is TGTGCCAGCAGCTCTAGTCGGGGGGAGACCCAGTACTTC.